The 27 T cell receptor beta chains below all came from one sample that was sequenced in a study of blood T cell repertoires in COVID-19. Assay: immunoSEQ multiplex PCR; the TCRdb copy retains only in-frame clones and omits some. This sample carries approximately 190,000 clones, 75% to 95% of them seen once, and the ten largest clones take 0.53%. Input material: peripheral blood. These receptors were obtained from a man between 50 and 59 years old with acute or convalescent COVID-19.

The CDR3 coding sequence is TGTGCCAGCAGGACAGGGGTTGGAGAAAAACTGTTTTTT. Amino acids: CASRTGVGEKLFF. This chain links TRBV2 with TRBJ1-4; 8 bases agree with TRBD1. The V and J ends lost 6 bases and 8 bases, in that order; junction bases with no gene match: 5. Germline V CDR1 and CDR2: SNHLY, FYNNEI. CDR3 length equals 13 residues.

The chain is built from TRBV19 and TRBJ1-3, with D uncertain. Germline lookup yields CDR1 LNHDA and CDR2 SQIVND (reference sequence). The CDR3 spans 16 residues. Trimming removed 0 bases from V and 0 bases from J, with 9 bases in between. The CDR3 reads CASSIEHSRSGNTIYF. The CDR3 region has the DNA TGTGCCAGTAGTATAGAGCACAGCCGCTCTGGAAACACCATATATTTT.

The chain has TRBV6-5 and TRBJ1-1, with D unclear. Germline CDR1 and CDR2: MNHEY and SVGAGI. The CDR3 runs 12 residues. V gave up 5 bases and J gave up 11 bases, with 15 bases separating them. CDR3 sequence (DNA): TGTGCCAGCAGTCAGAGAGGGTTTGACGCTTTCTTT. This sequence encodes CASSQRGFDAFF.

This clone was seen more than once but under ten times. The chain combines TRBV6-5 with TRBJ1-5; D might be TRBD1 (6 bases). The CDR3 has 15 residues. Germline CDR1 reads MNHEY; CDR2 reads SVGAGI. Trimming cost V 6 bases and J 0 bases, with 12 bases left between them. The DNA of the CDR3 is TGTGCCAGCAGCCTATACAGGGATAGCAATCAGCCCCAGCATTTT. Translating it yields CASSLYRDSNQPQHF.

CDR3 DNA: TGTGCCAGCAGCTTAGGGGCCCGGGGCTACGAGCAGTACGTC. Translation: CASSLGARGYEQYV. V gene TRBV11-2 combines with J gene TRBJ2-7; D is possibly TRBD2 (5 bases). The CDR3 runs to 14 residues. Trimming left V 1 base short and J 3 bases short, with 10 bases between. Germline CDR1 reads SGHAT; CDR2 reads FQNNGV.

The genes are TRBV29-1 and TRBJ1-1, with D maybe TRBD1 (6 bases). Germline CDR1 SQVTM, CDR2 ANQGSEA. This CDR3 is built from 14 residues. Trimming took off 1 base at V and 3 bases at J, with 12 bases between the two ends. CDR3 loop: CSVEVRGGHTEAFF. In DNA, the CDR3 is TGCAGCGTTGAAGTCCGAGGGGGACACACTGAAGCTTTCTTT.

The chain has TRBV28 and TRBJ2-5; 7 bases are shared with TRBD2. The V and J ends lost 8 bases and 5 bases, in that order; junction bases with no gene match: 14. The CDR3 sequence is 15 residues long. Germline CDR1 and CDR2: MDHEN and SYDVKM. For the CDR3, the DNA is TGTGCCAGCCATAAACGGACCGCCGGGAGGGAGACCCAGTACTTC. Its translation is CASHKRTAGRETQYF.

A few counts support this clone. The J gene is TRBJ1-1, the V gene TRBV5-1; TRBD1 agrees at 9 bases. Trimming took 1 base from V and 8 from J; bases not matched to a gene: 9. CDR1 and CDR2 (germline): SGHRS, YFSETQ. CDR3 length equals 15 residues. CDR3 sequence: CASSLPGTGREEAFF. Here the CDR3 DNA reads TGCGCCAGCAGCTTGCCTGGGACAGGGAGGGAGGAAGCTTTCTTT.

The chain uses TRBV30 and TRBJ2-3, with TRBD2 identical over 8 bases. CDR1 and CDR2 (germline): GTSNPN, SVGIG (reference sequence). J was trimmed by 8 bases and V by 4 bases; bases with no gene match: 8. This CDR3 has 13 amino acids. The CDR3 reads CAWTTGGRGTQYF. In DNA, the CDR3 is TGTGCCTGGACGACGGGGGGGCGCGGTACGCAGTATTTT.

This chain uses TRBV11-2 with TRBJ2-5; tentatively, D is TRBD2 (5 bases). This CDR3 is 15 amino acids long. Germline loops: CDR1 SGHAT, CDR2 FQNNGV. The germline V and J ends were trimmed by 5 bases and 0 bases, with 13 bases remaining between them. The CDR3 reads CASSHSELYQETQYF. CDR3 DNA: TGTGCCAGCAGCCATAGCGAGCTGTACCAAGAGACCCAGTACTTC.

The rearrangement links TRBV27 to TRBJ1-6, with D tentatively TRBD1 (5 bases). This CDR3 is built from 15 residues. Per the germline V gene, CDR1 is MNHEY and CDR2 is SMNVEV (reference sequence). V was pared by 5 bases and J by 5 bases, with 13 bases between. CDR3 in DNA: TGTGCCAGCAGTGAATATGACAGTAATAATTCACCCCTCCACTTT. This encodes CASSEYDSNNSPLHF.

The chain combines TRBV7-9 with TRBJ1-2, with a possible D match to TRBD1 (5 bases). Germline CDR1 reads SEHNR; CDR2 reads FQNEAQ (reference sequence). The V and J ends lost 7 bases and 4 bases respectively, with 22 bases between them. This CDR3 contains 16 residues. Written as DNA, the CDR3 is TGTGCCAGCACCCTTGGGAGGGGCAACACCGGCTATGGCTACACCTTC. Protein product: CASTLGRGNTGYGYTF.

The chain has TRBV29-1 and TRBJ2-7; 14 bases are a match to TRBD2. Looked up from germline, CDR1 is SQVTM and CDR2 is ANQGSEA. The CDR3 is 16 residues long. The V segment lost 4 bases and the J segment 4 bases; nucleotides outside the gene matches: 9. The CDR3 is CSVVRTSGRSMYEQYF. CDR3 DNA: TGCAGCGTTGTAAGGACTAGCGGGAGGTCTATGTACGAGCAGTACTTC.

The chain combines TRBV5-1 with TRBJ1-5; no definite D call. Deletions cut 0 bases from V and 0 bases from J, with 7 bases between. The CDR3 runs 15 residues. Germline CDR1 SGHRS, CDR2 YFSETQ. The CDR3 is CASSLGGDSNQPQHF. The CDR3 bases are TGCGCCAGCAGCTTGGGGGGAGATAGCAATCAGCCCCAGCATTTT.

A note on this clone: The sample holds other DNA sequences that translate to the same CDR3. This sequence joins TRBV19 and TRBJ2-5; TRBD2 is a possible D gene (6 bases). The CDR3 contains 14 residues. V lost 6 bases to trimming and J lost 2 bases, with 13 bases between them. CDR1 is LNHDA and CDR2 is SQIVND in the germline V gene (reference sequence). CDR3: CASSQAGAQETQYF. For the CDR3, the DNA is TGTGCCAGTAGCCAAGCGGGCGCGCAAGAGACCCAGTACTTC.

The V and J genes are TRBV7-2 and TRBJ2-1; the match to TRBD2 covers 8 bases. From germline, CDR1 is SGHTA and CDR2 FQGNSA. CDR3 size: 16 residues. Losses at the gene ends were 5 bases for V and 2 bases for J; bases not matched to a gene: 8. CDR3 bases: TGTGCCAGCAGCCTGGCGGGGGGCTCCACCTACAATGAGCAGTTCTTC. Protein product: CASSLAGGSTYNEQFF. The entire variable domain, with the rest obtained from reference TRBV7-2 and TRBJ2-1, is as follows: GAGVSQSPSNKVTEKGKDVELRCDPISGHTALYWYRQSLGQGLEFLIYFQGNSAPDKSGLPSDRFSAERTGGSVSTLTIQRTQQEDSAVYLCASSLAGGSTYNEQFFGPGTRLTVL.

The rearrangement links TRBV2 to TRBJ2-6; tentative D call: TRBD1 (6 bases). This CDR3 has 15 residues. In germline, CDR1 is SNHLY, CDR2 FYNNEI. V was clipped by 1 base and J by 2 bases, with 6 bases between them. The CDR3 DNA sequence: TGTGCCAGCAGTGAAGACAGGGCTGGGGCCAACGTCCTGACTTTC. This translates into CASSEDRAGANVLTF.

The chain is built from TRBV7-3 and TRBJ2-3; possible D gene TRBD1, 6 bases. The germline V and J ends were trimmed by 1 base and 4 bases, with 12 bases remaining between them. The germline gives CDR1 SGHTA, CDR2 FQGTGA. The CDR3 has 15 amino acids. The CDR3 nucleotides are TGTGCCAGCAGCTTAAGCCAGGGGTTGGCAGATACGCAGTATTTT. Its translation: CASSLSQGLADTQYF.

CDR3 region: CASSSDRVEQFF. The CDR3 DNA sequence: TGTGCCAGCAGCTCTGACAGGGTAGAGCAGTTCTTC. The rearrangement links TRBV11-2 to TRBJ2-1, with 7 bases that match TRBD1. The V gene's germline CDR1 is SGHAT and CDR2 FQNNGV. The CDR3 has 12 amino acids. J was trimmed by 10 bases and V by 4 bases; bases with no gene match: 4.

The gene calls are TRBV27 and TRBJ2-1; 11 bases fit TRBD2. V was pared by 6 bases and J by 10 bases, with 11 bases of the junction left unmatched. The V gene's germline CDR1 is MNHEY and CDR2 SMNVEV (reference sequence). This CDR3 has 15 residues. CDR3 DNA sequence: TGTGCCAGCAGCAGACTAGCGGGGAAGATAGGGGAGCAGTTCTTC. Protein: CASSRLAGKIGEQFF.

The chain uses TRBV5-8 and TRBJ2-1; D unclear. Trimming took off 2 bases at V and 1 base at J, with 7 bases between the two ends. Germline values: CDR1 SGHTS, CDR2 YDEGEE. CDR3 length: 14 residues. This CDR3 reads CASSFSQSYNEQFF. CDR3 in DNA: TGTGCCAGCAGCTTTTCGCAGTCCTACAATGAGCAGTTCTTC.

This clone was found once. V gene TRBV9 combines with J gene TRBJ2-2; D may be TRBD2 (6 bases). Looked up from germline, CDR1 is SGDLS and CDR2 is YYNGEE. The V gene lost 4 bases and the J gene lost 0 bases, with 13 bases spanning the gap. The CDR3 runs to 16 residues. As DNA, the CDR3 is TGTGCCAGCAGCTCCCGGCGACTAGCGAACACCGGGGAGCTGTTTTTT. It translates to CASSSRRLANTGELFF. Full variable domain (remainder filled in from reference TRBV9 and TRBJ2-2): DSGVTQTPKHLITATGQRVTLRCSPRSGDLSVYWYQQSLDQGLQFLIQYYNGEERAKGNILERFSAQQFPDLHSELNLSSLELGDSALYFCASSSRRLANTGELFFGEGSRLTVL.

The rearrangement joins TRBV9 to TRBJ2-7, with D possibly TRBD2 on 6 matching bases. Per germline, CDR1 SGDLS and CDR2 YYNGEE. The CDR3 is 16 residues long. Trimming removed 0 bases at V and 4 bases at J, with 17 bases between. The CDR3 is CASSVGLPGVGYEQYF. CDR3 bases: TGTGCCAGCAGCGTAGGTCTCCCGGGAGTCGGGTACGAGCAGTACTTC.

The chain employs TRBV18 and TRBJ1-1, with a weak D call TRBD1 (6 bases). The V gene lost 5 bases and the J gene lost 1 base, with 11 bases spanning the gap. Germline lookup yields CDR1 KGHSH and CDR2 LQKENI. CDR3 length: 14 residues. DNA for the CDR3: TGTGCCAGCTCAACCACGACAGGGAACACTGAAGCTTTCTTT. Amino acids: CASSTTTGNTEAFF.

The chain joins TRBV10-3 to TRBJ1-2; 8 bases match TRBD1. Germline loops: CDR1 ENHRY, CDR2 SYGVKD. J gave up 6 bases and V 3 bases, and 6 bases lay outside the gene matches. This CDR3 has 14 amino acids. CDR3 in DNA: TGTGCCATCAGTGAAGAGCCAGGGGGCAATGGCTACACCTTC. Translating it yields CAISEEPGGNGYTF.

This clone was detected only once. In nucleotides, the CDR3 is TGTGCCAGCAGCCAAGATCGGGTGGGGGAAGCGGGAGAGGAGACCCAGTACTTC. As protein: CASSQDRVGEAGEETQYF. The rearrangement joins TRBV3-1 (or the pseudogene TRBV3-2) to TRBJ2-5, with 8 bases lining up with TRBD2. Germline CDR1 is LGHDT and CDR2 is YNNKEL (reference sequence). CDR3 size: 18 residues. V gave up 0 bases and J gave up 5 bases; unmatched junction bases: 14.

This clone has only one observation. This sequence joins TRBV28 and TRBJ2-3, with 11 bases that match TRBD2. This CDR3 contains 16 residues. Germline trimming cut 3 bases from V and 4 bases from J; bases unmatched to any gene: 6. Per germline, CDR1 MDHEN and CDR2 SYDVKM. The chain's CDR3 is CASSLLAGGDADTQYF. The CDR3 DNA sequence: TGTGCCAGCAGTTTGCTAGCGGGAGGAGATGCAGATACGCAGTATTTT.